The clone carrying this T cell receptor beta chain was seen ten or more times. What it binds is unknown. The data were taken from a study of metastatic and nonmetastatic thyroid tumors. This CDR3 is 13 amino acids long. V lost 4 bases and J lost 0, with 5 bases in between. In germline, CDR1 is SGHTA, CDR2 FQGTGA. Notes on the study in general: A significant increase in TCR beta diversity was reportedly seen in malignant thyroid tumors relative to benign nodules, in blood and tumor.

Patients underwent thyroid surgery, and none had received any treatment before it. TCRdb re-processed the PCR reads through MiXCR. Altogether 45,000 to 50,000 clones are present, more than 20% being singletons, with the ten largest covering around 3.6%. This chain links TRBV7-3 with TRBJ2-3, with unresolved D. Source material: blood. The sequence came from a male donor with papillary thyroid cancer or a benign thyroid nodule (not recorded which). Some clones in this sample may be carry-over from other donors' samples. The CDR3 DNA reads as TGTGCCAGCAGCTACGCAAGCACAGATACGCAGTATTTT. Its protein product is CASSYASTDTQYF.